What follows are 28 T cell receptor beta chains derived from one specimen sequenced in a study of cytomegalovirus exposure and HLA in healthy donors. The PCR had 60 Vbeta and 13 Jbeta primers. Assay: immunoSEQ multiplex PCR; the TCRdb copy retains only in-frame clones and omits some. The data hold 120,000 or so clones, with over 9.5% observed a single time. Sequenced sample: PBMCs. These receptor sequences come from a woman between 18 and 29 years old in good health and CMV-seropositive.

The chain couples TRBV28 to TRBJ1-1, with 7 nucleotides matching TRBD1. The CDR3 spans 14 residues. The V gene end was trimmed by 6 bases and the J gene end by 5 bases; junction bases not matched to a gene: 9. The germline V gene has CDR1 MDHEN and CDR2 SYDVKM. The CDR3 loop reads CASSSDRMTTEAFF. As DNA, the CDR3 is TGTGCCAGCAGCTCGGACAGGATGACGACTGAAGCTTTCTTT. The entire variable domain, with the rest obtained from reference TRBV28 and TRBJ1-1, is as follows: DVKVTQSSRYLVKRTGEKVFLECVQDMDHENMFWYRQDPGLGLRLIYFSYDVKMKEKGDIPEGYSVSREKKERFSLILESASTNQTSMYLCASSSDRMTTEAFFGQGTRLTVV.

This sequence joins TRBV5-4 and TRBJ2-7, with 7 nucleotides matching TRBD2. This CDR3 is 14 amino acids long. After removal of 0 bases from V and 5 bases from J, the junction contained 5 bases not matched to a gene. Germline V lookup: CDR1 SGHNT, CDR2 YYREEE (reference sequence). The DNA of the CDR3 is TGTGCCAGCAGCTTGGAGCGGGATACTGACGAGCAGTACTTC. Translating it yields CASSLERDTDEQYF.

V is TRBV5-5 and J is TRBJ1-3; no firm D call. Germline CDR1 is SGHKS and CDR2 is YYEKEE (reference sequence). The CDR3 covers 15 residues. V dropped 3 bases and J dropped 4 bases, with 14 bases sitting between them. The CDR3 is CASSYLGTSGNTIYF. For the CDR3, the DNA is TGTGCCAGCAGCTATCTCGGTACTTCGGGAAACACCATATATTTT.

The chain joins TRBV2 to TRBJ1-5; D is undetermined. Trimming took 7 bases from V and 2 from J, leaving 9 bases between them. This CDR3 comprises 13 residues. Germline CDR1 and CDR2: SNHLY and FYNNEI. In nucleotides, the CDR3 is TGTGCCAGCAAGGGCGGGGGCAATCAGCCCCAGCATTTT. Protein sequence: CASKGGGNQPQHF.

The V and J genes are TRBV9 and TRBJ2-1; D is uncertain. This CDR3 contains 14 residues. Germline V gene data show CDR1 as SGDLS and CDR2 as YYNGEE. Trimming took 4 bases from V and 6 from J, leaving 14 bases between them. DNA for the CDR3: TGTGCCAGCAGCCCTCTACTCTTTGGCAATGAGCAGTTCTTC. Its protein is CASSPLLFGNEQFF.

The rearrangement links TRBV28 to TRBJ1-2; 9 bases agree with TRBD1. The V gene's germline CDR1 is MDHEN and CDR2 SYDVKM. The CDR3 totals 15 residues. The V gene end was trimmed by 6 bases and the J gene end by 3 bases; junction bases not matched to a gene: 8. The CDR3, as DNA: TGTGCCAGCAGCTATCCGGGACAGGGTGACTATGGCTACACCTTC. Translating gives CASSYPGQGDYGYTF.

This sequence joins TRBV18 and TRBJ1-3, with TRBD1 matching 9 bases. The CDR3 runs 16 residues. Germline values: CDR1 KGHSH, CDR2 LQKENI. V was clipped by 3 bases and J by 1 base; unmatched bases: 4. The CDR3 loop is CASSPGQGRSGNTIYF. The CDR3 DNA is TGTGCCAGCTCACCGGGACAGGGAAGGTCTGGAAACACCATATATTTT.

The V call is TRBV27, the J call TRBJ2-7; no clear D. Germline-derived CDR1 and CDR2 are MNHEY and SMNVEV (reference sequence). V was pared by 4 bases and J by 1 base, with 8 bases between. CDR3 length equals 13 residues. CDR3 DNA: TGTGCCAGCAGTTCACCCACTTCCTACGAGCAGTACTTC. Amino acids: CASSSPTSYEQYF.

This clone has only a few counts. The genes are TRBV6-5 and TRBJ2-1, with 15 nucleotides matching TRBD2. This CDR3 is 16 amino acids long. Trimming at V came to 4 bases and at J to 13 bases, leaving 11 bases not matched to a gene. The V gene's germline CDR1 is MNHEY and CDR2 SVGAGI. This CDR3 reads CASSWGLAGGGETQFF. The CDR3 coding sequence is TGTGCCAGCAGTTGGGGACTAGCGGGAGGAGGAGAGACCCAGTTCTTC.

The gene calls are TRBV2 and TRBJ2-3; 8 nucleotides agree with TRBD2. The junction had 7 bases not matched to a gene; V was cut back by 7 bases and J by 4 bases. This CDR3 has 14 residues. In germline, CDR1 is SNHLY, CDR2 FYNNEI. DNA of the CDR3: TGTGCCAGCACTGGACTAGCTGGGCCAGATACGCAGTATTTT. Translating it yields CASTGLAGPDTQYF.

The chain employs TRBV19 and TRBJ1-1, with D uncertain. Germline V CDR1 and CDR2: LNHDA, SQIVND (reference sequence). V gave up 6 bases and J gave up 1 base, with 12 bases separating them. This CDR3 region has 14 residues. The CDR3 region has the DNA TGTGCCAGTAGAGATATGATAGAGAACACTGAAGCTTTCTTT. Translation gives CASRDMIENTEAFF. Using reference TRBV19 and TRBJ1-1 for the parts outside the CDR3, the full variable domain is DGGITQSPKYLFRKEGQNVTLSCEQNLNHDAMYWYRQDPGQGLRLIYYSQIVNDFQKGDIAEGYSVSREKKESFPLTVTSAQKNPTAFYLCASRDMIENTEAFFGQGTRLTVV.

As regards this clone: The conserved phenylalanine or tryptophan normally closing the CDR3 is absent here, so this likely arose from a read error. Because the CDR3's place on the DNA is in doubt, the DNA is left out and the CDR3 is given as listed by TCRdb. The J gene is TRBJ2-2, the V gene TRBV25-1; the table's D gene call, TRBD2, was not cross checked with the DNA. Germline loops: CDR1 MGHDK, CDR2 SYGVNS. Both ends counted, the CDR3 spans 14 residues. CDR3 loop: CASSDGRDTGEMFL.

V gene TRBV7-9 combines with J gene TRBJ2-1, with D perhaps matching TRBD2 (6 bases). From germline, CDR1 is SEHNR and CDR2 FQNEAQ (reference sequence). The CDR3 spans 13 residues. V was pared by 8 bases and J by 9 bases, with 17 bases between. CDR3 DNA sequence: TGTGCCAGCCGGGACTTCACTTTGGGTGAGCAGTTCTTC. Protein sequence: CASRDFTLGEQFF.

This clone was observed a few times. The CDR3, as DNA: TGTGCCGTAGAACAGGGACCGGGAGAGACCCAGTACTTC. Amino acid sequence: CAVEQGPGETQYF. The chain employs TRBV10-3 and TRBJ2-5, with D perhaps TRBD1 (6 bases). From germline, CDR1 is ENHRY and CDR2 SYGVKD. The V gene lost 11 bases and the J gene lost 4 bases, with 17 bases spanning the gap. The CDR3 is 13 residues long.

As regards this clone: At the DNA level, this CDR3 is encoded by other sequences in the same sample as well. V gene TRBV18 combines with J gene TRBJ2-7; D call uncertain. This CDR3 is built from 11 residues. The germline CDR1 and CDR2 sequences are KGHSH and LQKENI. The germline V and J ends were trimmed by 3 bases and 3 bases, with 3 bases remaining between them. This CDR3 reads CASSPNYEQYF. In nucleotides, the CDR3 is TGTGCCAGCTCACCTAACTACGAGCAGTACTTC.

This clone was seen only a few times. The V call is TRBV4-2, the J call TRBJ2-2; a possible D gene is TRBD2 (5 bases). Germline CDR1 reads LGHNA; CDR2 reads YNFKEQ. There are 14 residues in the CDR3. The germline V and J ends were trimmed by 2 bases and 6 bases, with 10 bases remaining between them. This chain's CDR3 is CASSQLLESGELFF. CDR3 DNA sequence: TGTGCCAGCAGCCAATTACTAGAGTCCGGGGAGCTGTTTTTT.

CDR3 residues: CASSLGLGNYEQYF. CDR3 nucleotides: TGCGCCAGCAGCTTGGGACTAGGGAACTACGAGCAGTACTTC. The chain employs TRBV5-1 and TRBJ2-7; possibly TRBD2 for D (6 bases). Germline V gene data show CDR1 as SGHRS and CDR2 as YFSETQ. With 0 bases removed from V and 3 bases from J, the gap between germline ends came to 10 bases. This CDR3 is 14 amino acids long.

This clone has more than one count but fewer than ten. This rearrangement joins TRBV27 to TRBJ2-7; the match to TRBD1 covers 7 bases. This CDR3 contains 14 residues. After removal of 5 bases from V and 1 base from J, the junction contained 5 bases not matched to a gene. CDR1 is MNHEY, CDR2 SMNVEV, per germline (reference sequence). The CDR3 region has the DNA TGTGCCAGCAGTCACCGGGACAGTTCCTACGAGCAGTACTTC. Translation: CASSHRDSSYEQYF.

The chain combines TRBV4-2 with TRBJ1-4; 8 bases are a match to TRBD1. This CDR3 contains 15 residues. Germline values: CDR1 LGHNA, CDR2 YNFKEQ. After removal of 5 bases from V and 5 bases from J, the junction contained 7 bases not matched to a gene. The CDR3 sequence: CASSYQQGGNEKLFF. Written as DNA, the CDR3 is TGTGCCAGCAGCTATCAACAGGGGGGGAATGAAAAACTGTTTTTT.

This chain connects TRBV7-9 to TRBJ2-1; 8 nucleotides line up with TRBD2. The CDR3 length is 15 residues. Germline-derived CDR1 and CDR2 are SEHNR and FQNEAQ (reference sequence). V trimming: 4 bases; J trimming: 13 bases; junction bases outside the gene matches: 15. The CDR3 sequence is CASSSLADQVRGQFF. CDR3 in DNA: TGTGCCAGCAGCTCACTAGCGGACCAAGTCAGGGGCCAGTTCTTC. Together with reference TRBV7-9 and TRBJ2-1, the CDR3 gives the full variable domain: DTGVSQNPRHKITKRGQNVTFRCDPISEHNRLYWYRQTLGQGPEFLTYFQNEAQLEKSRLLSDRFSAERPKGSFSTLEIQRTEQGDSAMYLCASSSLADQVRGQFFGPGTRLTVL.

This clone was counted a few times. This chain uses TRBV27 with TRBJ1-1; a possible D gene is TRBD1 (5 bases). V was cut by 5 bases and J by 5 bases, with 18 bases left in between. This CDR3 comprises 15 residues. Germline V gene data show CDR1 as MNHEY and CDR2 as SMNVEV (reference sequence). DNA for the CDR3: TGTGCCAGCAGTACCCACCCGGGGCGGGGGACTGAAGCTTTCTTT. Amino acids: CASSTHPGRGTEAFF.

The rearrangement uses TRBV6-5 and TRBJ1-5; D unclear. The CDR3 covers 12 residues. Germline V gives CDR1 MNHEY, CDR2 SVGAGI. The V gene lost 8 bases and the J gene lost 4 bases, with 9 bases spanning the gap. The CDR3 DNA reads as TGTGCCAGCTCTCCCCCTAATCAGCCCCAGCATTTT. Its translation: CASSPPNQPQHF.

This clone was seen a few times. The CDR3 sequence is CASSLNPRLAGYNEQFF. As DNA, the CDR3 is TGTGCCAGCAGCTTAAATCCCCGGCTAGCGGGGTACAATGAGCAGTTCTTC. V gene TRBV7-3 combines with J gene TRBJ2-1; 9 positions match TRBD2. The CDR3 runs to 17 residues. CDR1 SGHTA and CDR2 FQGTGA come from the germline V gene. The V gene end was trimmed by 1 base and the J gene end by 4 bases; junction bases not matched to a gene: 8.

The V call is TRBV7-2, the J call TRBJ1-5; D ambiguous. From germline, CDR1 is SGHTA and CDR2 FQGNSA. The CDR3 is 18 amino acids. The V and J ends lost 3 bases and 0 bases respectively, with 18 bases between them. In nucleotides, the CDR3 is TGTGCCAGCAGCTTCCACGTCTACAGTTTGAATAGCAATCAGCCCCAGCATTTT. Translation: CASSFHVYSLNSNQPQHF.

The chain combines TRBV28 with TRBJ1-3; a weak D match, TRBD1 (5 bases). Deletions cut 9 bases from V and 7 bases from J, with 13 bases between. This CDR3 is built from 12 residues. The V gene's germline CDR1 is MDHEN and CDR2 SYDVKM. CDR3 in DNA: TGTGCCAGTCAGGACACATGGAACACCATATATTTT. Translated: CASQDTWNTIYF.

This clone has only a few counts. The chain is built from TRBV7-8 and TRBJ2-7; TRBD2 matches 7 bases. CDR1 and CDR2 from the germline V gene are SGHVS and FQNEAQ. This CDR3 is 15 amino acids long. With V trimmed by 1 base and J by 4 bases, 7 bases remained unmatched. CDR3 DNA: TGTGCCAGCAGCTTAGGCGGAGCGGGGCTATACGAGCAGTACTTC. Translated, it gives CASSLGGAGLYEQYF.

This clone occurred a few times. At the DNA level, this CDR3 is encoded by other sequences in the same sample as well. This sequence joins TRBV5-4 and TRBJ2-3; possibly TRBD1 for D (6 bases). Germline values: CDR1 SGHNT, CDR2 YYREEE (reference sequence). This CDR3 is built from 14 residues. Trimming took 2 bases from V and 0 from J, leaving 7 bases between them. The CDR3 loop is CASSLGGSTDTQYF. The DNA of the CDR3 is TGTGCCAGCAGCTTAGGGGGTAGCACAGATACGCAGTATTTT. The complete variable domain, with remaining parts taken from reference TRBV5-4 and TRBJ2-3, reads ETGVTQSPTHLIKTRGQQVTLRCSSQSGHNTVSWYQQALGQGPQFIFQYYREEENGRGNFPPRFSGLQFPNYSSELNVNALELDDSALYLCASSLGGSTDTQYFGPGTRLTVL.

J is TRBJ1-2 and V is TRBV28, with D maybe TRBD1 (6 bases). The germline gives CDR1 MDHEN, CDR2 SYDVKM. The CDR3 spans 12 residues. With 6 bases removed from V and 5 bases from J, the gap between germline ends came to 10 bases. The CDR3 protein is CASSGQKYGYTF. CDR3 sequence (DNA): TGTGCCAGCAGCGGACAGAAGTATGGCTACACCTTC.